These T cell receptor beta chains were read from a single sample in a study of blood T cell repertoires in COVID-19. Produced via immunoSEQ multiplex PCR; TCRdb's table is partial and in-frame only. The sample records 150,000 to 200,000 clones, 80% being singletons. The sample consisted of peripheral blood. The receptors originated from a man aged 55-75 years with acute or convalescent COVID-19. CDR3s include the opening cysteine and the closing phenylalanine or tryptophan. A D gene is named only where the DNA matches it firmly. Where a row states a size, it is once, few, many or the class of an expanded clone; other rows omit it.

v_gene	d_gene	abundance	j_gene	CDR3nt	CDR3aa
TRBV12-5	TRBD1	NA	TRBJ1-2	TGTGCTAGTGGTTTGGGTGGGACAGGGGGCCTCTACACCTTC	CASGLGGTGGLYTF
TRBV19	TRBD1	NA	TRBJ1-1	TGTGCCAGTAGTATATCCTCCTTCCGGGACAGGAGATCTGAAGCTTTCTTT	CASSISSFRDRRSEAFF
TRBV6-5	NA	once	TRBJ2-1	TGTGCCAGCAACGGCGGGGTCTACAATGAGCAGTTCTTC	CASNGGVYNEQFF
TRBV19	NA	NA	TRBJ1-1	TGTGCCAGTAGTATCAACTCAGGGGTCACTGAAGCTTTCTTT	CASSINSGVTEAFF
TRBV10-3	NA	NA	TRBJ1-1	TGTGCCATCAGTGAGTCGATGGCAGTAAACACTGAAGCTTTCTTT	CAISESMAVNTEAFF
TRBV7-3	TRBD2	NA	TRBJ2-1	TGTGCCAGCAGCTTAACACTAGCGGGAGGCAACAATGAGCAGTTCTTC	CASSLTLAGGNNEQFF
TRBV21-1	NA	once	TRBJ2-7	TGTGCCAGCAGGGGACTAGCGGGGGGGTCCCCATCCTACGAGCAGTACTTC	CASRGLAGGSPSYEQYF
TRBV25-1	TRBD1	few	TRBJ1-5	TGTGCCTCGGGACAGGGGTTTCAGCCCCAGCATTTT	CASGQGFQPQHF
TRBV4-3	NA	NA	TRBJ1-1	TGCGCCAGCAGCCAAGATTTAAGGGGAAGGAACACTGAAGCTTTCTTT	CASSQDLRGRNTEAFF
TRBV25-1	NA	few	TRBJ1-3	TGTGCCAGCAGGGGGCCGGGCCTCAGCTCTGGAAACACCATATATTTT	CASRGPGLSSGNTIYF
TRBV6-1	NA	NA	TRBJ2-1	TGTGCCAGCAGTGAGAGCGTTCGGGCCTACAATGAGCAGTTCTTC	CASSESVRAYNEQFF
TRBV19	TRBD2	few	TRBJ2-1	TGTGCCAGTTTACGCGGGGGGGCCAATAGGAATGAGCAGTTCTTC	CASLRGGANRNEQFF
TRBV30	NA	NA	TRBJ2-3	TGTGCCTGGAAGGTAGGGCGGGGCACAGATACGCAGTATTTT	CAWKVGRGTDTQYF
TRBV11-2	NA	NA	TRBJ2-3	TGTGCCAGCAGCTTAGGAGTGGAAGGGGGCACAGATACGCAGTATTTT	CASSLGVEGGTDTQYF
TRBV21-1	NA	NA	TRBJ2-3	TGTGCCAGCAGCATGGGTCCCGGGGGACTGTCGGATACGCAGTATTTT	CASSMGPGGLSDTQYF
TRBV24-1	NA	NA	TRBJ1-5	TGTGCCACCAGGGCCTCAGGGATGAATCAGCCCCAGCATTTT	CATRASGMNQPQHF
TRBV12-3/TRBV12-4	NA	NA	TRBJ2-5	TGTGCCAGCAGTTTATATGTTCGGGAGACCCAGTACTTC	CASSLYVRETQYF
TRBV2	NA	once	TRBJ1-2	TGTGCCAGCAGTGGGGAGGTAAACTATGGCTACACCTTC	CASSGEVNYGYTF
TRBV25-1	TRBD1	NA	TRBJ2-6	TGTGCCAGCAGTGAATATGGGACAGGCTCTGGGGCCAACGTCCTGACTTTC	CASSEYGTGSGANVLTF
TRBV14	TRBD2	NA	TRBJ2-1	TGTGCCAGCAGCCAAGTAGAGCGGGGGGGCCGGTTGGGTGAGCAGTTCTTC	CASSQVERGGRLGEQFF
TRBV5-1	TRBD2	few	TRBJ2-1	TGCGCCAGCAGCCTATCCGGGACTAAGGCCTACAATGAGCAGTTCTTC	CASSLSGTKAYNEQFF
TRBV28	TRBD1	NA	TRBJ1-2	TGTGCCAGCACCCTCGGACAGGGGGTGGTAGGCTACACCTTC	CASTLGQGVVGYTF
TRBV9	NA	NA	TRBJ1-2	TGTGCCAGCAGCGTAGAGGGGGACGGAAACTATGGCTACACCTTC	CASSVEGDGNYGYTF
TRBV5-1	NA	NA	TRBJ1-4	TGCGCCAGCAGAAATGGACTGATTAATGAAAAACTGTTTTTT	CASRNGLINEKLFF
TRBV28	NA	NA	TRBJ1-1	TGTGCCAGCAGAACATCCCTGTTAGGGGCTGAAGCTTTCTTT	CASRTSLLGAEAFF
TRBV3-1/TRBV3-2	NA	NA	TRBJ1-2	TGTGCCAGCAGCCAAGGGTCTACTAACTATGGCTACACCTTC	CASSQGSTNYGYTF
TRBV7-2	TRBD1	once	TRBJ2-7	TGTGCCAGCAGCATTGGGACAGGGGGCTCCTACGAGCAGTACTTC	CASSIGTGGSYEQYF
TRBV25-1	TRBD2	NA	TRBJ2-3	TGTGCCAGCAGTGGCGGACTAGCGGGGAGCACAGATACGCAGTATTTT	CASSGGLAGSTDTQYF
TRBV6-6	NA	once	TRBJ2-3	TGTGCCAGTGCAGCGGATACGCAGTATTTT	CASAADTQYF
TRBV7-9	NA	NA	TRBJ2-1	TGTGCCAGCAGCTTTGAGACAAACGCGGGACAGTCAGCCAAAGAGCAGTTCTTC	CASSFETNAGQSAKEQFF
TRBV11-1	TRBD2	NA	TRBJ2-7	TGTGCCAGCAGCTCCCTGAGCGGGAGTATCAACGAGCAGTACTTC	CASSSLSGSINEQYF
TRBV7-2	NA	NA	TRBJ2-1	TGTGCCAGCAGCTTAGTACTGATCCGGGGGAATGAGCAGTTCTTC	CASSLVLIRGNEQFF
TRBV6-5	TRBD1	NA	TRBJ2-7	TGTGCCAGCAGTTACGGGACAGGGTATGACGAGCAGTACTTC	CASSYGTGYDEQYF
TRBV29-1	TRBD1	NA	TRBJ2-1	TGCAGCGTTAGGGCGGCGGGACAGGGGGGATACAATGAGCAGTTCTTC	CSVRAAGQGGYNEQFF
TRBV7-2	TRBD1	NA	TRBJ1-6	TGTGCCAGCAGCTTAGGAGGGGGCGCAGAATCACCCCTCCACTTT	CASSLGGGAESPLHF
TRBV2	TRBD2	NA	TRBJ2-7	TGTGCCAGCAGTGGGACTAGCGGATACTACGAGCAGTACTTC	CASSGTSGYYEQYF
TRBV2	TRBD2	NA	TRBJ2-7	TGTGCCAGCAGTAGACGGGGGGACGGGCTCGGCGAGCAGTACTTC	CASSRRGDGLGEQYF
TRBV5-1	TRBD1	few	TRBJ1-1	TGCGCCAGCACCGAACAGGGGCAGTACACTGAAGCTTTCTTT	CASTEQGQYTEAFF
TRBV6-2/TRBV6-3	NA	NA	TRBJ2-1	TGTGCCAGCAGCCAGGATGGACAGTCCTACAATGAGCAGTTCTTC	CASSQDGQSYNEQFF
TRBV19	NA	few	TRBJ1-1	TGTGCCAGTAGTAAGGTCTGGGCCTCGTCCACTGAAGCTTTCTTT	CASSKVWASSTEAFF
TRBV5-4	TRBD2	NA	TRBJ2-1	TGTGCCAGCAGCTTGGGGAGTAGCGGGGGGTACAATGAGCAGTTCTTC	CASSLGSSGGYNEQFF
TRBV28	TRBD1	once	TRBJ1-2	TGTGCCAGCAGCCTAGGGGGCGGACGTAGCTATGGCTACACCTTC	CASSLGGGRSYGYTF
TRBV6-2/TRBV6-3	NA	NA	TRBJ1-5	TGTGCCAGCAGTCCGATAGATCAGCCCCAGCATTTT	CASSPIDQPQHF
TRBV28	TRBD1	NA	TRBJ2-5	TGTGCCAGCAGTTTACGGGGACAGGTGGCCTACCAAGAGACCCAGTACTTC	CASSLRGQVAYQETQYF
TRBV7-3	TRBD1	NA	TRBJ1-2	TGTGCCAGCAGCTTGACTCAGGACAGGGCGGATGGCTACACCTTC	CASSLTQDRADGYTF
TRBV29-1	TRBD2	few	TRBJ2-3	TGCAGCGTTGAGGTCTCTGGGGCTAGCGGGGGGCCGAAAACAGATACGCAGTATTTT	CSVEVSGASGGPKTDTQYF
TRBV6-5	NA	NA	TRBJ1-3	TGTGCCAGCGGCGACCCGGGACACGGCAACACCATATATTTT	CASGDPGHGNTIYF
TRBV4-1	NA	once	TRBJ1-5	TGCGCCAGCAGCCAAGCTTTCGGGGGGAATCAGCCCCAGCATTTT	CASSQAFGGNQPQHF
TRBV2	TRBD2	NA	TRBJ2-7	TGTGCCAGCACTTGGGGAGCGGGAGCCGGCGAGCAGTACTTC	CASTWGAGAGEQYF
TRBV6-5	NA	NA	TRBJ1-2	TGTGCCAGCACCCGGGACACGGCTAACTATGGCTACACCTTC	CASTRDTANYGYTF
TRBV12-3/TRBV12-4	NA	NA	TRBJ2-2	TGTGCCAGCAGTTCACAGAACACCGGGGAGCTGTTTTTT	CASSSQNTGELFF
TRBV5-1	NA	NA	TRBJ2-3	TGCGCCAGCAGCTTACGTACTAGCACAGATACGCAGTATTTT	CASSLRTSTDTQYF
TRBV29-1	NA	NA	TRBJ2-1	TGCAGCGCCGCCCCTAGCGCGCTGCCCAATGAGCAGTTCTTC	CSAAPSALPNEQFF
TRBV19	TRBD1	NA	TRBJ1-1	TGTGCCAGTAGTCCGGACAGGTCCTCCCTCCTAGCTTTCTTT	CASSPDRSSLLAFF
TRBV10-3	TRBD2	NA	TRBJ2-3	TGTGCCATCGGGCTGACTAGCGGAAGTACAGATACGCAGTATTTT	CAIGLTSGSTDTQYF
TRBV6-5	NA	many	TRBJ2-7	TGTGCCAGCACCGCCGGGGGCTACGAGCAGTACTTC	CASTAGGYEQYF
TRBV3-1/TRBV3-2	NA	NA	TRBJ2-2	TGTGCCAGCAGCCACCCCCAGGGGCCGTACACCGGGGAGCTGTTTTTT	CASSHPQGPYTGELFF